The 27 T cell receptor beta chains listed next were all sequenced from one sample in a study of blood T cell repertoires in COVID-19. The method was immunoSEQ multiplex PCR; TCRdb's version includes in-frame clones alone and lacks a portion of them. The repertoire consists of over 85,000 clones, with over 60% occurring once and the leading ten covering 3.8%. The sequenced material came from peripheral blood. These receptors all come from a woman older than 75 with acute or convalescent COVID-19.

The chain is built from TRBV2 and TRBJ2-3, with D tentatively TRBD2 (6 bases). Looked up from germline, CDR1 is SNHLY and CDR2 is FYNNEI. The CDR3 has 12 amino acids. The V and J ends lost 7 bases and 9 bases respectively, with 14 bases between them. The CDR3 reads CASTPDYTTQYF. CDR3 bases: TGTGCCAGCACCCCGGACTACACGACGCAGTATTTT.

This chain uses TRBV28 with TRBJ2-7, with TRBD2 as a possible D gene (7 bases). CDR1 MDHEN and CDR2 SYDVKM come from the germline V gene. This CDR3 has 15 amino acids. V dropped 4 bases and J dropped 2 bases, with 15 bases sitting between them. The chain's CDR3 is CASSSLGGLTYEQYF. The CDR3 DNA sequence: TGTGCCAGCAGTTCCCTAGGGGGACTAACCTACGAGCAGTACTTC.

The J gene is TRBJ2-3, the V gene TRBV4-2, with 12 positions matching TRBD2. This CDR3 comprises 16 residues. Germline CDR1 is LGHNA and CDR2 is YNFKEQ. After removal of 1 base from V and 4 bases from J, the junction contained 3 bases not matched to a gene. The CDR3 DNA reads as TGTGCCAGCAGCCAAGCCCTAGCGGGGGGGGCAGATACGCAGTATTTT. Residues: CASSQALAGGADTQYF.

The chain has TRBV9 and TRBJ2-3; 8 bases are shared with TRBD1. The germline V gene has CDR1 SGDLS and CDR2 YYNGEE. The J segment lost 3 bases and the V segment lost 3 bases, leaving 9 bases of the junction unmatched. CDR3 length equals 16 residues. DNA for the CDR3: TGTGCCAGCAGCGCGACAGGGGATGCCAATACAGATACGCAGTATTTT. This sequence encodes CASSATGDANTDTQYF.

The rearrangement links TRBV7-9 to TRBJ2-5, with 8 bases that match TRBD2. Germline lookup yields CDR1 SEHNR and CDR2 FQNEAQ (reference sequence). J was trimmed by 5 bases and V by 9 bases; bases with no gene match: 5. The CDR3 totals 12 residues. The CDR3 nucleotides read TGTGCCAGTCGAGCGGGAGAGGAGACCCAGTACTTC. This codes for CASRAGEETQYF.

The chain joins TRBV11-2 to TRBJ1-1; maybe TRBD1 (6 bases). The length of the CDR3 is 14 residues. The V end lost 3 bases, the J end lost 5 bases, and 13 bases lay between the germline ends. Germline values: CDR1 SGHAT, CDR2 FQNNGV. The CDR3 nucleotides read TGTGCCAGCAGCTTTAAGGGGGAGTTTACTGAAGCTTTCTTT. This translates into CASSFKGEFTEAFF.

By its share, this clone is medium-sized. V and J are TRBV7-3 and TRBJ2-5; no clear D. Germline values: CDR1 SGHTA, CDR2 FQGTGA. The CDR3 extends over 14 amino acids. V lost 5 bases and J 1 base, leaving 11 bases between the germline ends. CDR3 in DNA: TGTGCCAGCAGCCCGACTGGCTCCCAAGAGACCCAGTACTTC. It specifies CASSPTGSQETQYF.

This clone was recorded a few times. The chain links TRBV3-1 (or the pseudogene TRBV3-2) to TRBJ2-5; maybe TRBD1 (7 bases). Trimming left V 1 base short and J 4 bases short, with 10 bases between. CDR3 length equals 14 residues. Germline loops: CDR1 LGHDT, CDR2 YNNKEL (reference sequence). The CDR3 nucleotides are TGTGCCAGCAGCCAAGGTCAGGGGGGAGAGACCCAGTACTTC. This encodes CASSQGQGGETQYF.

In the case of this clone: One end of the junction fails to match germline, which may point to a read error. The chain joins TRBV24-1 to TRBJ2-3; TRBD1 agrees at 7 bases. This CDR3 region has 13 residues. The germline CDR1 and CDR2 sequences are KGHDR and SFDVKD. This CDR3 is CASGDSLTDTQYF. DNA for the CDR3: TGCGCCAGTGGGGACAGTCTCACAGATACGCAGTATTTT.

The rearrangement links TRBV7-9 to TRBJ2-5; possible D gene TRBD1, 7 bases. V was pared by 5 bases and J by 2 bases, with 12 bases between. CDR3 length equals 14 residues. CDR1 is SEHNR, CDR2 FQNEAQ, per germline (reference sequence). The chain's CDR3 is CASSAGQRQETQYF. The DNA for the CDR3 is TGTGCCAGCAGCGCGGGACAGAGACAAGAGACCCAGTACTTC.

The rearrangement joins TRBV6-2 or TRBV6-3 to TRBJ2-7; 8 bases agree with TRBD1. The germline V gene has CDR1 MNHEY and CDR2 SVGEGT. The CDR3 runs to 15 residues. J gave up 3 bases and V 5 bases, and 9 bases lay outside the gene matches. CDR3 sequence: CASSGGDRGFYEQYF. The CDR3 bases are TGTGCCAGCAGTGGGGGAGACAGGGGATTCTACGAGCAGTACTTC.

The chain joins TRBV19 to TRBJ2-1; 12 nucleotides align to TRBD2. Germline V gene lookup returns CDR1 LNHDA and CDR2 SQIVND (reference sequence). The V segment lost 3 bases and the J segment 5 bases; nucleotides outside the gene matches: 14. The CDR3 sequence is 19 residues long. CDR3 coding DNA: TGTGCCAGTAGTATCGATTATTTACTAGCGGGAGGATCGGACAATGAGCAGTTCTTC. Amino acids: CASSIDYLLAGGSDNEQFF.

The gene calls are TRBV5-1 and TRBJ2-3; 8 bases agree with TRBD2. With V trimmed by 6 bases and J by 4 bases, 10 bases remained unmatched. The CDR3 is 15 amino acids. CDR1 and CDR2 (germline): SGHRS, YFSETQ. CDR3 amino acids: CASKWVGGDSDTQYF. CDR3 coding DNA: TGCGCCAGCAAATGGGTCGGGGGGGACTCAGATACGCAGTATTTT. The whole variable domain, remainder taken from reference TRBV5-1 and TRBJ2-3, is KAGVTQTPRYLIKTRGQQVTLSCSPISGHRSVSWYQQTPGQGLQFLFEYFSETQRNKGNFPGRFSGRQFSNSRSEMNVSTLELGDSALYLCASKWVGGDSDTQYFGPGTRLTVL.

V is TRBV3-1 (or the pseudogene TRBV3-2) and J is TRBJ2-1; a possible D gene is TRBD2 (7 bases). The germline V gene has CDR1 LGHDT and CDR2 YNNKEL (reference sequence). This CDR3 is built from 15 residues. V shed 1 base and J shed 7 bases, with 14 bases lying between them. This CDR3 is CASSQVGGLGNEQFF. Here the CDR3 DNA reads TGTGCCAGCAGCCAAGTGGGGGGGCTTGGAAATGAGCAGTTCTTC.

This clone was found a few times. The chain combines TRBV6-1 with TRBJ1-2; 12 bases agree with TRBD1. The CDR3 contains 16 residues. V lost 4 bases to trimming and J lost 4 bases; unmatched junction nucleotides: 7. The germline V gene has CDR1 MNHNS and CDR2 SASEGT. DNA of the CDR3: TGTGCCAGCAGTGTAATGGGACAGGGGGCTGGCTATGGCTACACCTTC. This codes for CASSVMGQGAGYGYTF.

This clone has a handful of counts. The CDR3 region is CASSFGAIYNGYTF. In DNA, the CDR3 is TGTGCCAGCAGCTTTGGAGCCATCTATAATGGCTACACCTTC. The rearrangement links TRBV5-6 to TRBJ1-2; D is uncertain. The germline V gene has CDR1 SGHDT and CDR2 YYEEEE. V was shortened by 2 bases and J by 6 bases, with 14 bases between the two germline ends. The CDR3 contains 14 residues.

The chain recombines TRBV27 with TRBJ1-2, with D possibly being TRBD1 (6 bases). CDR1 and CDR2 (germline): MNHEY, SMNVEV (reference sequence). Trimming shortened V by 5 bases and J by 2 bases, and 18 bases separated the two germline ends. CDR3 size: 16 residues. The DNA for the CDR3 is TGTGCCAGCAGTCCGAAGTCTCCAGGGGCCAACTATGGCTACACCTTC. Amino acids: CASSPKSPGANYGYTF.

This chain connects TRBV12-5 to TRBJ2-1, with 8 bases identical to TRBD1. CDR3 length equals 14 residues. The J segment lost 9 bases and the V segment lost 3 bases, leaving 7 bases of the junction unmatched. Germline CDR1 is LGHNT and CDR2 is FRNRAP. In DNA, the CDR3 is TGTGCTAGTGGTTTCATGACAGGGGCTAGTGAGCAGTTCTTC. As protein: CASGFMTGASEQFF.

This chain connects TRBV27 to TRBJ1-2; 9 nucleotides agree with TRBD1. After removal of 6 bases from V and 5 bases from J, the junction contained 4 bases not matched to a gene. Germline V gene data show CDR1 as MNHEY and CDR2 as SMNVEV (reference sequence). The CDR3 length is 13 residues. The CDR3 loop reads CASSLDRGYGYTF. The CDR3 coding sequence is TGTGCCAGCAGCCTTGACAGGGGGTATGGCTACACCTTC.

The gene calls are TRBV7-6 and TRBJ2-5; 9 bases align to TRBD2. There are 13 residues in the CDR3. V gave up 4 bases and J gave up 9 bases; unmatched junction bases: 6. Germline-derived CDR1 and CDR2 are SGHVS and FNYEAQ. This CDR3 is CASSSTREGSQYF. Written as DNA, the CDR3 is TGTGCCAGCAGCTCCACGCGGGAGGGTTCCCAGTACTTC.

The chain carries TRBV20-1 and TRBJ1-1, with D unclear. Germline V lookup: CDR1 DFQATT, CDR2 SNEGSKA (reference sequence). The CDR3 has 11 amino acids. Between the trimmed V and J ends, which lost 3 bases and 8 bases, there was a span of 10 bases. CDR3 in amino acids: CSARNQAEAFF. In DNA form, the CDR3 reads TGCAGTGCTAGGAATCAGGCCGAAGCTTTCTTT.

The V call is TRBV7-9, the J call TRBJ2-3; perhaps TRBD1 as D (5 bases). Germline CDR1 SEHNR, CDR2 FQNEAQ (reference sequence). The CDR3 contains 16 residues. Trimming cost V 0 bases and J 4 bases, with 14 bases left between them. In DNA form, the CDR3 reads TGTGCCAGCAGCTTAGCCCAGGGTTTGTCAGCAGATACGCAGTATTTT. It translates to CASSLAQGLSADTQYF.

This clone was detected only once. The rearrangement links TRBV7-9 to TRBJ2-7; TRBD1 matches at 7 bases. The CDR3 is made up of 15 amino acids. J was trimmed by 1 base and V by 1 base; bases with no gene match: 4. The V gene's germline CDR1 is SEHNR and CDR2 FQNEAQ (reference sequence). CDR3 sequence (DNA): TGTGCCAGCAGCTTAGAGACAGGGAAGTCCTACGAGCAGTACTTC. Its protein product is CASSLETGKSYEQYF.

This chain uses TRBV6-5 with TRBJ1-1; 8 nucleotides match TRBD1. The V gene end was trimmed by 7 bases and the J gene end by 4 bases; junction bases not matched to a gene: 11. This CDR3 contains 15 residues. Germline CDR1 reads MNHEY; CDR2 reads SVGAGI. The CDR3 reads CASTQGARPGTEAFF. The CDR3 bases are TGTGCCAGCACCCAGGGGGCTCGCCCGGGCACTGAAGCTTTCTTT.

This clone came up a few times. Other DNA sequences in this specimen translate into the identical CDR3. The V gene is TRBV10-1, the J gene TRBJ2-2, with 10 positions matching TRBD1. V lost 3 bases to trimming and J lost 4 bases; unmatched junction nucleotides: 2. This CDR3 has 15 amino acids. CDR1 and CDR2 (germline): WNHNN, SYGVQD (reference sequence). In nucleotides, the CDR3 is TGCGCCAGCAGTGATGGACAGGGGGGCACCGGGGAGCTGTTTTTT. It translates to CASSDGQGGTGELFF.

This clone was recorded once. This chain uses TRBV7-2 with TRBJ2-3; TRBD2 aligns across 13 bases. The CDR3 length is 19 residues. Germline CDR1 reads SGHTA; CDR2 reads FQGNSA. V lost 3 bases to trimming and J lost 0 bases; unmatched junction nucleotides: 9. Written as DNA, the CDR3 is TGTGCCAGCAGCTTCGTCCCGGGACTAGCGGGGAGGAGCACAGATACGCAGTATTTT. It is translated as CASSFVPGLAGRSTDTQYF.

V and J are TRBV5-1 and TRBJ2-5; possible D gene TRBD2, 5 bases. Germline CDR1 is SGHRS and CDR2 is YFSETQ. The CDR3 covers 15 residues. V lost 0 bases and J lost 2, with 11 bases in between. The CDR3 nucleotides read TGCGCCAGCAGCTTGGTTCGGACTTCACAAGAGACCCAGTACTTC. Translating it yields CASSLVRTSQETQYF.